This is a list of T cell receptor beta chains from one sample in a study of blood T cell repertoires in COVID-19. Using immunoSEQ multiplex PCR, the repertoire was profiled, and TCRdb retains in-frame clones only, with some absent. The sample shows 200,000 to 300,000 clones, around four fifths of them seen only once. Sequenced: peripheral blood. The receptors come from a man aged 50 to 59 with acute or convalescent COVID-19. Both conserved end residues are part of each CDR3. Fields, in order: clone size, V gene, D gene, J gene, CDR3 DNA, CDR3 protein. D genes are given only for firm matches. Not every row has a clone size; where given, it reads once, few, many or a size class.

NA,TRBV7-7,TRBD1,TRBJ2-3,TGTGCTAGCAGCGTAAGGGGGCCGGCTAGCACAGATACGCAGTATTTT,CASSVRGPASTDTQYF
NA,TRBV3-1/TRBV3-2,TRBD1,TRBJ2-1,TGTGCCAGCAGGGCCGGGACAGGGTCCAGTGAGCAGTTCTTC,CASRAGTGSSEQFF
NA,TRBV6-5,NA,TRBJ1-2,TGTGCCAGCAGTTACGGCGGGGAGCCACGGGATGGCTACACCTTC,CASSYGGEPRDGYTF
few,TRBV10-1,TRBD1,TRBJ1-5,TGCGCCAGCAGTGGGGACAGGGGAACGCCCCAGCATTTT,CASSGDRGTPQHF
NA,TRBV24-1,TRBD1,TRBJ1-4,TGTGCCACCAGTGACCCGGGACAGGGTAGGGAAAAACTGTTTTTT,CATSDPGQGREKLFF
NA,TRBV30,TRBD2,TRBJ2-1,TGTGCCTGGAGGGCCGGACTAGCCGGGTTCTTC,CAWRAGLAGFF
few,TRBV14,NA,TRBJ1-2,TGTGCCAGCAGCCAAGCAGGTTATGGCTACACCTTC,CASSQAGYGYTF
few,TRBV3-1/TRBV3-2,NA,TRBJ1-1,TGTGCCAGCAGCTTTAACAGCAGGAACACTGAAGCTTTCTTT,CASSFNSRNTEAFF
NA,TRBV5-1,TRBD1,TRBJ1-6,TGCGCCAGCAGCTTGAGGACAGGGGATAATTCACCCCTCCACTTT,CASSLRTGDNSPLHF
NA,TRBV11-2,NA,TRBJ1-2,TGTGCCAGCAGCTTAGGCTCAGGGGTGGGCTACACCTTC,CASSLGSGVGYTF
NA,TRBV2,NA,TRBJ1-2,TGTGCCAGCAGTGTCCTCGGTACGGGACACAATTATGGCTACACCTTC,CASSVLGTGHNYGYTF
NA,TRBV15,TRBD1,TRBJ1-6,TGTGCCACCAGCTCAGGACAGGGTCTACACTTTAATTCACCCCTCCACTTT,CATSSGQGLHFNSPLHF
few,TRBV18,NA,TRBJ1-2,TGTGCCAGCTCACCTCAGGGGTACTATGGCTACACCTTC,CASSPQGYYGYTF
NA,TRBV28,NA,TRBJ1-1,TGTGCCAGCAGACTCGGGACTAAAGCTTTCTTT,CASRLGTKAFF
NA,TRBV3-1/TRBV3-2,NA,TRBJ2-1,TGTGCCAGCAGCCAAGATTTCGCCGGGAGTCTGTACAATGAGCAGTTCTTC,CASSQDFAGSLYNEQFF
NA,TRBV13,TRBD1,TRBJ1-2,TGTGCCAGCAGCTCCTACCCGGGACAGGGGGCTATTTATGGCTACACCTTC,CASSSYPGQGAIYGYTF
NA,TRBV7-9,TRBD2,TRBJ2-2,TGTGCCAGCAGCTCCGGGACTAGCGGGAGGGCCATTGGCGGGGAGCTGTTTTTT,CASSSGTSGRAIGGELFF
once,TRBV5-6,TRBD2,TRBJ2-1,TGTGCCAGCAGCTTAGAGCGGGGGGCGGTTGATGAGCAGTTCTTC,CASSLERGAVDEQFF
NA,TRBV7-9,NA,TRBJ1-6,TGTGCCAGCAGCCCGCGGGGGGGCCAATCACCCCTCCACTTT,CASSPRGGQSPLHF
NA,TRBV24-1,TRBD1,TRBJ2-7,TGTGCCACCTTACAGGGGAACGACTACGAGCAGTACTTC,CATLQGNDYEQYF
NA,TRBV18,NA,TRBJ1-1,TGTGCCAGCTCACCCGGAACAGATCTGAACACTGAAGCTTTCTTT,CASSPGTDLNTEAFF
NA,TRBV27,TRBD1,TRBJ1-5,TGTGCCAGCAGTTTATCCCGGGGGACAGACTCCGATCAGCCCCAGCATTTT,CASSLSRGTDSDQPQHF
few,TRBV6-2/TRBV6-3,TRBD2,TRBJ2-7,TGTGCCAGCAGTTACCCCACTGCCTTGACTAGCGGGAGGCTAAGCTCCTACGAGCAGTACTTC,CASSYPTALTSGRLSSYEQYF
few,TRBV7-8,NA,TRBJ1-3,TGTGCCAGCAGCTTTCTACAGGGAAACACCATATATTTT,CASSFLQGNTIYF
once,TRBV19,NA,TRBJ2-2,TGTGCCAGTAGTTTGCCACAGGTGAACACCGGGGAGCTGTTTTTT,CASSLPQVNTGELFF
NA,TRBV5-1,NA,TRBJ1-1,TGCGCCAGCAGCTCTCCGACCCAATCCGGGAGGGCTTTCTTT,CASSSPTQSGRAFF
few,TRBV3-1/TRBV3-2,TRBD2,TRBJ2-1,TGTGCCAGCAGCCCGGGGACTAGCGGGACCCCGTACAATGAGCAGTTCTTC,CASSPGTSGTPYNEQFF
NA,TRBV3-1/TRBV3-2,NA,TRBJ1-1,TGTGCCAGCAGCCAACGAGCAGGGGACACTGAAGCTTTCTTT,CASSQRAGDTEAFF
NA,TRBV5-1,NA,TRBJ2-1,TGCGCCAGCAGCTTGTTTACTTACAATGAGCAGTTCTTC,CASSLFTYNEQFF
NA,TRBV5-6,NA,TRBJ1-6,TGTGCCAGCAGCTTGGGTGGCGCCGGAGGATATAATTCACCCCTCCACTTT,CASSLGGAGGYNSPLHF
NA,TRBV11-3,TRBD1,TRBJ2-2,TGTGCCAGCAGCCTCGGACAGGGGTACGGGGAGCTGTTTTTT,CASSLGQGYGELFF
NA,TRBV6-1,TRBD1,TRBJ1-2,TGTGCCAGCAGTGAAGCGACAGGGTATGGCTACACCTTC,CASSEATGYGYTF
NA,TRBV24-1,TRBD1,TRBJ2-1,TGTGCCACCAGTGATCCCGGGACAGGCGGATCCAACTACAATGAGCAGTTCTTC,CATSDPGTGGSNYNEQFF
once,TRBV23-1,NA,TRBJ1-6,TGCGCCAGCAGTCACCCCCCGGGGATGGGCTCACCCCTCCACTTT,CASSHPPGMGSPLHF
NA,TRBV6-2/TRBV6-3,NA,TRBJ1-2,TGTGCCAGCAGTCTCGACCCGGTGAGGGACTACACCTTC,CASSLDPVRDYTF
NA,TRBV6-5,NA,TRBJ1-6,TGTGCCAGCAGTACAGGGTTTCGTCCACCCCTCCACTTT,CASSTGFRPPLHF
NA,TRBV5-1,TRBD1,TRBJ1-6,TGCGCCAGCAGCTGGAGCGGACAGGGAAATTCACCCCTCCACTTT,CASSWSGQGNSPLHF